Here is one T cell receptor (beta chain) with its context. The antigen remains unidentified. Trimming took 4 bases from V and 5 from J, leaving 11 bases between them. Germline V CDR1 and CDR2: SQVTM, ANQGSEA. CDR3 length: 12 amino acids. The data derive from a study of T cell responses to AZD1222 COVID-19 vaccine. Study-level points and caveats: Just a handful of AZD1222 recipients were seropositive at baseline. Increases in Spike-specific TCR breadth and depth were seen after two AZD1222 doses.

Libraries were prepared by immunoSEQ multiplex PCR; TCRdb keeps only in-frame clonotypes and omits some of them. The sample includes over 60,000 clones, 85% to 90% of them seen just once. The sequencing here drew on peripheral blood, taken 28 days after the second dose of the MenACWY control vaccine. The chain recombines TRBV29-1 with TRBJ1-2, with TRBD1 as a possible D gene (6 bases). This clonotype originated in an adult who received the MenACWY meningococcal vaccine as a control. This chain's CDR3 is CSVGKDSYGYTF. In DNA, the CDR3 is TGCAGCGTTGGGAAGGACAGTTATGGCTACACCTTC.